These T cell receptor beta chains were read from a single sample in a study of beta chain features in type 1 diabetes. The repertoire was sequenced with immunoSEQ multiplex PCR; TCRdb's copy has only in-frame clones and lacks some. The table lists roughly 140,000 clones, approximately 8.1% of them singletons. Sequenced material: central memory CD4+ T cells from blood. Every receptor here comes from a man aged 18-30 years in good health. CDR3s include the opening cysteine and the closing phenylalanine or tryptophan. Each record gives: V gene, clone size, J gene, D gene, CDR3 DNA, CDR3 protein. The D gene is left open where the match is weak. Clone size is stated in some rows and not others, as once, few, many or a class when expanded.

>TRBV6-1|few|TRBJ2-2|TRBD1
TGTGCCAGCAGTGGACTGACAGGGGCGAACACCGGGGAGCTGTTTTTT
CASSGLTGANTGELFF
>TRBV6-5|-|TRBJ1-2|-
TGTGCCAGCCGGTCGTTGGACTATGGCTACACCTTC
CASRSLDYGYTF
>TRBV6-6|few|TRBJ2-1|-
TGTGCCAGCAGTTACACAACTCAGGGCTACAATGAGCAGTTCTTC
CASSYTTQGYNEQFF
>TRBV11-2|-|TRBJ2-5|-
TGTGCCAGCAGCTTATTCTACAGGGCAGAGGAGACCCAGTACTTC
CASSLFYRAEETQYF
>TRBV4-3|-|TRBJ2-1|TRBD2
TGCGCCAGCAGCCAAGACACTAGCGGAATCGACAATGAGCAGTTCTTC
CASSQDTSGIDNEQFF
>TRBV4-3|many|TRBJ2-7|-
TGCGCCAGCAGCCAAGGACAGTTACCCTACGAGCAGTACTTC
CASSQGQLPYEQYF
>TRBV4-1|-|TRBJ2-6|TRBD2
TGCGCCAGCAGCCAAGGGGGGGGACCCATCTCTGGGGCCAACGTCCTGACTTTC
CASSQGGGPISGANVLTF
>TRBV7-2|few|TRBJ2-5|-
TGTGCCAGCAGCAGGCCAACCGCGTCTGGGAGGGAGACCCAGTACTTC
CASSRPTASGRETQYF
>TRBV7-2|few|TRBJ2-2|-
TGTGCCAGCAGCTTAGGGGGTGGGGGGGCCCACACCGGGGAGCTGTTTTTT
CASSLGGGGAHTGELFF
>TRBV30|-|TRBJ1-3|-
TGTGCCTGGAGTGGCCCCTATCCGGGACAAGGCTTCTCTGGAAACACCATATATTTT
CAWSGPYPGQGFSGNTIYF
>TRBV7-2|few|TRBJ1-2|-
TGTGCCAGCAGCTTACGGGTCGTTGTCCTGAACTATGGCTACACCTTC
CASSLRVVVLNYGYTF
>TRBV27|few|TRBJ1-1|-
TGTGCCAGCAGTTTATCGCGGCGGGGGGCTGAAGCTTTCTTT
CASSLSRRGAEAFF
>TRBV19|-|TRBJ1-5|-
TGTGCCAGTAGTATATCGATCGGGACCAGGGAGGGGAATCAGCCCCAGCATTTT
CASSISIGTREGNQPQHF
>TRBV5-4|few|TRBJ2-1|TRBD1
TGTGCCAGCAGCCTCGGACAGGCCTCCTACAATGAGCAGTTCTTC
CASSLGQASYNEQFF
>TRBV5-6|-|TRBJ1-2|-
TGTGCCAGCAGTTATACAGGTTCTCTCGACTATGGCTACACCTTC
CASSYTGSLDYGYTF
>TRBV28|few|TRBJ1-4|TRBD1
TGTGCCAGCAGTCCCGGACAGGGGTCTAATGAAAAACTGTTTTTT
CASSPGQGSNEKLFF
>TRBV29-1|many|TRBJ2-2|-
TGCAGCGCTACACAGGGATCGAACACCGGGGAGCTGTTTTTT
CSATQGSNTGELFF
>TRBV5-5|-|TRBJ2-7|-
TGTGCCAGCAGCTTGGGCGGGATCGGCTACGAGCAGTACTTC
CASSLGGIGYEQYF
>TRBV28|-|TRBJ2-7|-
TGTGCCAGCAGGACAGGTTTGGGATACGAGCAGTACTTC
CASRTGLGYEQYF
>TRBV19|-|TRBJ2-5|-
TGTGCCAGTAGTACCCCCGGGGGAACAAGAGAAACCCAGTACTTC
CASSTPGGTRETQYF
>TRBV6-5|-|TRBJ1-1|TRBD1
TGTGCCAGCAGTTTCGGACAGGGGGCCGAAGCTTTCTTT
CASSFGQGAEAFF
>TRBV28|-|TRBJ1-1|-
TGTGCCAGCTCCGACACTGAAGCTTTCTTT
CASSDTEAFF
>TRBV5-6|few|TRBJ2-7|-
TGTGCCAGCAGCTTTCGAGGTGAGCAGTACTTC
CASSFRGEQYF
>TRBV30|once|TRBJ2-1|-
TGTGCCTGGAGTGCCACTACGAGGGGGATCATTGAGCAGTTCTTC
CAWSATTRGIIEQFF
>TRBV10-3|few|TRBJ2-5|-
TGTGCCATCACCAGGGGTGACCAAGAGACCCAGTACTTC
CAITRGDQETQYF
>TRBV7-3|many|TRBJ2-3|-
TGTGCCAGCAGCTTAACAGGGGAGGACACGCAGTATTTT
CASSLTGEDTQYF
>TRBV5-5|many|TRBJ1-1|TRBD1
TGTGCCAGCAGCTGGACAGGGAGCGCTGAAGCTTTCTTT
CASSWTGSAEAFF
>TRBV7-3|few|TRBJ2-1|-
TGTGCCAGCAGCTTAATGGGGGGGGCTTATAGTGAGCAGTTCTTC
CASSLMGGAYSEQFF
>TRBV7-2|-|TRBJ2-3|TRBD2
TGTGCCAGCACCAAAAGGGTGGGGGGGAGCACAGATACGCAGTATTTT
CASTKRVGGSTDTQYF
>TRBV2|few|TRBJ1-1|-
TGTGCCAGCAGAGCTACCCCCAACACTGAAGCTTTCTTT
CASRATPNTEAFF
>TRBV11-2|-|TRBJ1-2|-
TGTGCCAGCATCCCCCTCGCCGGGATAGACTACACCTTC
CASIPLAGIDYTF
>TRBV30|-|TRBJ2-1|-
TGTGCCTGGAGCCTGCTGGGGAGAAGAGAGCAGTTCTTC
CAWSLLGRREQFF